This TCR beta chain was identified in a study of T cells in Graves' hyperthyroidism and ophthalmopathy. Study overall: At initial diagnosis, before any treatment had begun, peripheral blood was obtained.

The CDR3 totals 14 residues. V lost 1 base, J lost 3 bases, and 9 bases lay in between. Germline-derived CDR1 and CDR2 are SGHAT and FQDESV (reference sequence). At least ten counts were recorded for this clonotype. It was RNA transcripts that yielded the amplified TCR beta CDR3 regions. Carried out on the TCR CDR3, a first-round RT-PCR used the HTBI primer set. TCRdb reprocessed the multiplex PCR reads with MiXCR, giving one entry per CDR3 protein. The table shows about 610,000 distinct CDR3 sequences, with about 14% occurring only once. Fresh 10 ml peripheral blood yielded PBMCs. This clonotype was sampled from a middle-aged woman with Graves' ophthalmopathy. The sample comprised blood. The genes are TRBV11-1 and TRBJ2-5; no reliable D call. CDR3 in amino acids: CASSLEEFKETQYF. The DNA of the CDR3 is TGTGCCAGCAGCTTAGAAGAGTTTAAAGAGACCCAGTACTTC.